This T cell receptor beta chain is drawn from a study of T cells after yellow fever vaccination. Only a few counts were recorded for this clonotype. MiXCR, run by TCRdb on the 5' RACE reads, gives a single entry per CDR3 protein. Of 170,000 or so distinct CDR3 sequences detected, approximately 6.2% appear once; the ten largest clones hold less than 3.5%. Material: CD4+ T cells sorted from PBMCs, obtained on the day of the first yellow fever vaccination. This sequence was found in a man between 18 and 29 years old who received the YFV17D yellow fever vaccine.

CDR3 coding DNA: TGTGCCAGCAGCCAAGGGACCAACCATCAAGAGACCCAGTACTTC. This sequence encodes CASSQGTNHQETQYF. The rearrangement links TRBV4-2 to TRBJ2-5; D is ambiguous. The CDR3 spans 15 residues. Looked up from germline, CDR1 is LGHNA and CDR2 is YNFKEQ. V was trimmed by 1 base and J by 2 bases, leaving 11 bases between them.